Below are 2 T cell receptor beta chains sequenced from a single sample in a study of T cells in Graves' hyperthyroidism and ophthalmopathy. The TCR beta CDR3 regions underwent amplification using RNA transcripts as the source. TCR CDR3 underwent first-round RT-PCR with the HTBI primer set. TCRdb re-analysed the multiplex PCR reads in MiXCR, keeping a single row per CDR3 protein. The sample yields approximately 480,000 distinct CDR3 sequences, around 20% seen once. Sequencing used blood. Receptors were obtained from a young man with Graves' hyperthyroidism.

In this sample, this clonotype turned up many times. The rearrangement links TRBV2 to TRBJ1-2; the match to TRBD1 covers 8 bases. The CDR3 contains 15 residues. J lost 5 bases, V lost 7 bases, and 12 bases had no gene match. Germline V CDR1 and CDR2: SNHLY, FYNNEI. The DNA of the CDR3 is TGTGCCAGCATCCCCGGACAGGGACGGAGTTATGGCTACACCTTC. Protein sequence: CASIPGQGRSYGYTF.

This clonotype appeared a few times. The CDR3 does not end in the conserved phenylalanine or tryptophan, so this is likely a read error. The CDR3 DNA is TGTGCCAGCTGGGTAGGGGGGGCGCGTCTCTACACTGAAGCTTTCCTT. It specifies CASWVGGARLYTEAFL. V usage is TRBV13 and J usage is TRBJ1-1, with TRBD1 as a possible D gene (6 bases). CDR3 length: 16 residues. V was pared by 8 bases and J by 3 bases, with 22 bases between. The V gene's germline CDR1 is PRHDT and CDR2 FYEKMQ (reference sequence).